This T cell receptor beta chain was observed in a study of early T cells in non-severe SARS-CoV-2 infection. This clonotype came up a few times. Its antigen is not known. Researchers tagged individual cDNA molecules with unique molecular identifiers. Using its own MiXCR run on the 5' RACE reads, TCRdb lists one record per CDR3 protein. The sample contains about 28,000 distinct CDR3 sequences, 5.5% to 6.5% of which appear only once. The CDR3 length is 13 residues. V gave up 1 base and J gave up 6 bases, with 10 bases separating them. Germline V gene data show CDR1 as SGHTA and CDR2 as FQGNSA. General study points: CD4 and private specificities were missed by VDJdb matching, which favored anti-spike CD8 responses.

The TCR was taken from an adult who was a healthcare worker with PCR-confirmed SARS-CoV-2 infection or an uninfected control (not recorded which). The specimen sequenced was whole blood. The rearrangement links TRBV7-2 to TRBJ2-7; no clear D. The CDR3 nucleotides are TGTGCCAGCAGCTTAGTACGCAGAGGCGAGCAGTACTTC. Protein: CASSLVRRGEQYF.